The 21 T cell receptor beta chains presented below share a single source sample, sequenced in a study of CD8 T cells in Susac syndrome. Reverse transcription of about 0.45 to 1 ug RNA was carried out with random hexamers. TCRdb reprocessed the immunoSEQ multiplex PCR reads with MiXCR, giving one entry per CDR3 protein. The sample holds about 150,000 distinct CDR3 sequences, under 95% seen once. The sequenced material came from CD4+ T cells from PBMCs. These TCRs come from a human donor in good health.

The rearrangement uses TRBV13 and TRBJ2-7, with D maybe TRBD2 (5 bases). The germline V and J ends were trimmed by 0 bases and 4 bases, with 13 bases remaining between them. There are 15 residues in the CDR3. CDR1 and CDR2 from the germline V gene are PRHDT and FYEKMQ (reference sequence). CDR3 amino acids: CASSLGDSRRYEQYF. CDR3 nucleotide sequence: TGTGCCAGCAGCTTAGGGGACTCCCGACGGTACGAGCAGTACTTC.

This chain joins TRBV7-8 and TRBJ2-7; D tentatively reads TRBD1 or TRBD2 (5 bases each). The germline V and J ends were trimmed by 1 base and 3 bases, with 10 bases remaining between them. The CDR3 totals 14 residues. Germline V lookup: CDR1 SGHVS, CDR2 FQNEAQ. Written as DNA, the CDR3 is TGTGCCAGCAGCTTAGACCAGGGAGTCTACGAGCAGTACTTC. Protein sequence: CASSLDQGVYEQYF.

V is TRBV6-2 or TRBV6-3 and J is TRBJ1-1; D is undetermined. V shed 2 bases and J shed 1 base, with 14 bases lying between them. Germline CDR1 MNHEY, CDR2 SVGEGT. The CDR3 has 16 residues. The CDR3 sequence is CASSYGWSRANTEAFF. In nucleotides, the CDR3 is TGTGCCAGCAGTTACGGGTGGAGTAGGGCGAACACTGAAGCTTTCTTT.

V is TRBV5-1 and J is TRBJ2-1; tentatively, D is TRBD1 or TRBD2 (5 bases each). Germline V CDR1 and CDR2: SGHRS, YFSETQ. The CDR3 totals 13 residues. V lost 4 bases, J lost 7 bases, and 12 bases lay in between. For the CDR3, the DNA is TGCGCCAGCAGCCCCCCCGAGGGGAATGAGCAGTTCTTC. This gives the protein CASSPPEGNEQFF.

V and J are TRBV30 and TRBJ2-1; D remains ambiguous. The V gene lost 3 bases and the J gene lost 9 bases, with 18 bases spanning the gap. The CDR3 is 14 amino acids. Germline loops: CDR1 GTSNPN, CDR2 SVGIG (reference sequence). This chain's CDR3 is CAWRVRGKVSEQFF. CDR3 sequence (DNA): TGTGCCTGGAGGGTACGTGGGAAAGTGAGTGAGCAGTTCTTC.

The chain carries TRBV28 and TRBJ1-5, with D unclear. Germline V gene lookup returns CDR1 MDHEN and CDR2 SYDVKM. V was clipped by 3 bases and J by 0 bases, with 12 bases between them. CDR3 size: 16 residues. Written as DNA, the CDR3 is TGTGCCAGCAGTTTGCCCACCAAGAATAGCAATCAGCCCCAGCATTTT. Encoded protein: CASSLPTKNSNQPQHF.

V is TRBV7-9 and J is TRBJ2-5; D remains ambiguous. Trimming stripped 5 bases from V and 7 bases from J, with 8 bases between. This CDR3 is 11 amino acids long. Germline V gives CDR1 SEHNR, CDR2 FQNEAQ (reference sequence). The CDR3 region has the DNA TGTGCCAGCAGCGCGATGGGGACCCAGTACTTC. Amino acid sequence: CASSAMGTQYF.

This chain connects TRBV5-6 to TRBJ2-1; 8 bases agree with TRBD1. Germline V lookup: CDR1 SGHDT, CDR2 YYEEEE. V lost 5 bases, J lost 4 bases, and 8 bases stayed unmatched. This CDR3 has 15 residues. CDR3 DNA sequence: TGTGCCAGCAGTTTCGGGACAGGCGATTACAATGAGCAGTTCTTC. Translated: CASSFGTGDYNEQFF.

CDR3 in DNA: TGTGCCAGCAGGGTAGCGGAGGGAGTCGGGGAGTTCTTC. Its translation: CASRVAEGVGEFF. The chain employs TRBV28 and TRBJ2-1; tentative D call: TRBD2 (6 bases). The CDR3 is 13 residues long. Looked up from germline, CDR1 is MDHEN and CDR2 is SYDVKM. V lost 6 bases and J 14 bases, leaving 20 bases between the germline ends.

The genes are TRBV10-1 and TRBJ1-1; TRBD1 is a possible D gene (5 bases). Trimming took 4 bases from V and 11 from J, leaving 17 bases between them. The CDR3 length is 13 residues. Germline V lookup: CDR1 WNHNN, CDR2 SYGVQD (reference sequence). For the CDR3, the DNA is TGCGCCAGCAGTGGGAGGCAGTCGGGGCCTGCTTTCTTT. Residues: CASSGRQSGPAFF.

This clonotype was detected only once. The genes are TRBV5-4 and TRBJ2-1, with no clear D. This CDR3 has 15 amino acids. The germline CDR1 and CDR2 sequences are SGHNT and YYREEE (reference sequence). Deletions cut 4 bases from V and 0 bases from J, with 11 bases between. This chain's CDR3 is CASSPTLSSYNEQFF. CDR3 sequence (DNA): TGTGCCAGCAGCCCTACACTGAGCTCCTACAATGAGCAGTTCTTC.

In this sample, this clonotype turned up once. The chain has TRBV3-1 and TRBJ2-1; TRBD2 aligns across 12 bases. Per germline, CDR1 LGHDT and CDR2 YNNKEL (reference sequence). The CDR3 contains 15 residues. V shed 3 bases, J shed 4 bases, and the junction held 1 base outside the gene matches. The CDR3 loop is CASSHTSGGYNEQFF. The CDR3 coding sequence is TGTGCCAGCAGCCATACTAGCGGGGGGTACAATGAGCAGTTCTTC.

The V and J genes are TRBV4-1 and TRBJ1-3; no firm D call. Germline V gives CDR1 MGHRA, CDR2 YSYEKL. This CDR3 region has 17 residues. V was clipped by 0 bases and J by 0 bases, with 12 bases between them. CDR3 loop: CASSQDEARISGNTIYF. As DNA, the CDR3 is TGCGCCAGCAGCCAAGATGAGGCCAGGATCTCTGGAAACACCATATATTTT.

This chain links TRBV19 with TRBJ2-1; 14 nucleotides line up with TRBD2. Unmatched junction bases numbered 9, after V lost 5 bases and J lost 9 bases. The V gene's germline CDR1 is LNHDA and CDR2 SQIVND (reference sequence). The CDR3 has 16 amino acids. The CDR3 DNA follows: TGTGCCAGTAGTCCCGGGGGGACTAGCGGGGGCGGTGAGCAGTTCTTC. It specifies CASSPGGTSGGGEQFF.

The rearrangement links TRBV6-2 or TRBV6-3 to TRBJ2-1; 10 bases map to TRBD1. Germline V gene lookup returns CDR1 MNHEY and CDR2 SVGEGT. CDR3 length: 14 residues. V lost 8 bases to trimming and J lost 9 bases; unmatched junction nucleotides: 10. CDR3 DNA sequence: TGTGCCAGCCGGGGGACAGGGGTCTCCTTTGAGCAGTTCTTC. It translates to CASRGTGVSFEQFF.

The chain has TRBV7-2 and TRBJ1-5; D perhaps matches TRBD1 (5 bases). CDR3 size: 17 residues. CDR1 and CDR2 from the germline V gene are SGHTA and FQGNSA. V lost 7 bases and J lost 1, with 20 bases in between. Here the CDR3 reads CASNPVLGTWSNQPQHF. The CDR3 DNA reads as TGTGCCAGCAACCCTGTGTTAGGGACTTGGAGCAATCAGCCCCAGCATTTT.

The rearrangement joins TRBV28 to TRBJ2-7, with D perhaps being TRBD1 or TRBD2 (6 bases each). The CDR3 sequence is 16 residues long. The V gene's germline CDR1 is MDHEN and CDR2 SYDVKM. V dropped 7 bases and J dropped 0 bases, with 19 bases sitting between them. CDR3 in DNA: TGTGCCAGCACCCTTAGGGGGGCAGCGGGCTCCTACGAGCAGTACTTC. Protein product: CASTLRGAAGSYEQYF.

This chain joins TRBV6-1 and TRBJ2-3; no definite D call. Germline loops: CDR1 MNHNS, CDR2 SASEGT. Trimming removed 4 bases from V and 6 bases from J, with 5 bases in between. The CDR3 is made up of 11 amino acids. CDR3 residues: CASSAYDTQYF. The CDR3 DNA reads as TGTGCCAGCAGTGCCTATGATACGCAGTATTTT.

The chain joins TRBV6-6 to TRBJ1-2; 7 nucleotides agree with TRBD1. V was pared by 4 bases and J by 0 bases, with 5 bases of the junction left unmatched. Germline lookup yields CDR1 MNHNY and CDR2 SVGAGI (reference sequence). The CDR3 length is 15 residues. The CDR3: CASSLLTGANYGYTF. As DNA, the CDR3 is TGTGCCAGCAGTTTACTAACAGGGGCTAACTATGGCTACACCTTC.

The CDR3 sequence is CSARALRTSGGPRHEQYF. DNA of the CDR3: TGCAGTGCTAGAGCCTTGCGGACTAGCGGGGGGCCTCGCCACGAGCAGTACTTC. The V and J genes are TRBV20-1 and TRBJ2-7; 14 positions agree with TRBD2. The CDR3 is 18 residues long. In germline, CDR1 is DFQATT, CDR2 SNEGSKA (reference sequence). After removal of 1 base from V and 5 bases from J, the junction contained 13 bases not matched to a gene.

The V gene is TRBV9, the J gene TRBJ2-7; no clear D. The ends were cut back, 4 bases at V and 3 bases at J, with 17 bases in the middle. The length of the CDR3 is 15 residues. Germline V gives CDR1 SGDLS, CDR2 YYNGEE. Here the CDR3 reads CASSPALGQIYEQYF. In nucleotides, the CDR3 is TGTGCCAGCAGCCCAGCGTTAGGGCAGATCTACGAGCAGTACTTC.